These T cell receptor beta chains were read from a single sample in a study of blood T cell repertoires in COVID-19. Method: immunoSEQ multiplex PCR; TCRdb's copy keeps in-frame clones and lacks some. The sample has fewer than 150,000 clones; roughly four fifths are singletons. Sequencing was performed on peripheral blood. The receptors were sampled from a human donor in a cohort sampled during active COVID-19. The CDR3 runs from the conserved cysteine through the conserved F or W. The D gene is left open where the match is weak. The listing skips clone size in some rows; elsewhere it reads once, few, many or a size class.

D gene: TRBD1
J gene: TRBJ2-5
clone size: NA
V gene: TRBV5-1
CDR3 DNA: TGCGCCAGCAGCCCGGGACAGGGTAAGACGACCCAGTACTTC
CDR3 protein: CASSPGQGKTTQYF

D gene: TRBD1
J gene: TRBJ1-2
clone size: NA
V gene: TRBV7-6
CDR3 DNA: TGTGCCAGCAGCTTAGGGCGGGACAGGGTAGAGTTATCCTATGGCTACACCTTC
CDR3 protein: CASSLGRDRVELSYGYTF

D gene: TRBD1
J gene: TRBJ1-2
clone size: NA
V gene: TRBV5-1
CDR3 DNA: TGCGCCAGCAGCTTGGATGGACAGGGTACTGGCTACACCTTC
CDR3 protein: CASSLDGQGTGYTF

D gene: NA
J gene: TRBJ1-5
clone size: NA
V gene: TRBV27
CDR3 DNA: TGTGCCAGCAGTTTCAATCGGAACTACCTGAGTCAGCCCCAGCATTTT
CDR3 protein: CASSFNRNYLSQPQHF

D gene: NA
J gene: TRBJ2-3
clone size: NA
V gene: TRBV12-5
CDR3 DNA: TGTGCTAGTGGTTTGGTACGAGGGCAGAAGACAGATACGCAGTATTTT
CDR3 protein: CASGLVRGQKTDTQYF

D gene: NA
J gene: TRBJ2-1
clone size: NA
V gene: TRBV27
CDR3 DNA: TGTGCCAGCAGTTTTCGTCGACAGTACGAGCAGTTCTTC
CDR3 protein: CASSFRRQYEQFF

D gene: TRBD2
J gene: TRBJ2-2
clone size: NA
V gene: TRBV10-3
CDR3 DNA: TGTGCCATCAGGGCGGCTAGCGGGGGGAACACCGGGGAGCTGTTTTTT
CDR3 protein: CAIRAASGGNTGELFF

D gene: NA
J gene: TRBJ2-5
clone size: NA
V gene: TRBV24-1
CDR3 DNA: TGTGCCACCACTCAGACAGGTGGGGAAGGGGAGACCCAGTACTTC
CDR3 protein: CATTQTGGEGETQYF

D gene: TRBD1
J gene: TRBJ2-1
clone size: few
V gene: TRBV18
CDR3 DNA: TGTGCCAGCTCACTCGAGGGGGCTGGGCAGTTCTTC
CDR3 protein: CASSLEGAGQFF

D gene: TRBD2
J gene: TRBJ2-3
clone size: NA
V gene: TRBV5-4
CDR3 DNA: TGTGCCAGCAGCCTGGGACTAGCGGGGGGAGTGACGCAGTATTTT
CDR3 protein: CASSLGLAGGVTQYF

D gene: TRBD2
J gene: TRBJ2-2
clone size: NA
V gene: TRBV15
CDR3 DNA: TGTGCCACCAGCACCACCTGGGCAGGGAGGGTACCCGGGGAGCTGTTTTTT
CDR3 protein: CATSTTWAGRVPGELFF

D gene: NA
J gene: TRBJ1-5
clone size: NA
V gene: TRBV28
CDR3 DNA: TGTGCCAGCAGTTTCGCTTCAAAGGGGGAAGGGCAGCCCCAGCATTTT
CDR3 protein: CASSFASKGEGQPQHF

D gene: TRBD1
J gene: TRBJ1-1
clone size: NA
V gene: TRBV29-1
CDR3 DNA: TGCAGCGTTGAGAGGACAGGTGGATCGAACACTGAAGCTTTCTTT
CDR3 protein: CSVERTGGSNTEAFF

D gene: NA
J gene: TRBJ2-7
clone size: NA
V gene: TRBV5-5
CDR3 DNA: TGTGCCAGCAGCTTAGAGGGAGAGTCCTACGAGCAGTACTTC
CDR3 protein: CASSLEGESYEQYF

D gene: TRBD1
J gene: TRBJ1-2
clone size: NA
V gene: TRBV7-8
CDR3 DNA: TGTGCCAGCAGCCCAAATGGACAGGCCGGTAACTATGGCTACACCTTC
CDR3 protein: CASSPNGQAGNYGYTF

D gene: TRBD2
J gene: TRBJ2-7
clone size: NA
V gene: TRBV7-9
CDR3 DNA: TGTGCCAGCAGCTCCCTGGGGGGGGGATCTACCTACGAGCAGTACTTC
CDR3 protein: CASSSLGGGSTYEQYF

D gene: NA
J gene: TRBJ1-1
clone size: NA
V gene: TRBV9
CDR3 DNA: TGTGCCAGCAGCGTATCCCGCACTGAAGCTTTCTTT
CDR3 protein: CASSVSRTEAFF

D gene: NA
J gene: TRBJ1-1
clone size: NA
V gene: TRBV5-6
CDR3 DNA: TGTGCCAGCAGCTTGGTGGGGGCCAGCATGAACACTGAAGCTTTCTTT
CDR3 protein: CASSLVGASMNTEAFF

D gene: NA
J gene: TRBJ1-6
clone size: NA
V gene: TRBV1
CDR3 DNA: TGCACCAGCAGCCACCCGACAGAACCAAATTCACCCCTCCACTTT
CDR3 protein: CTSSHPTEPNSPLHF

D gene: TRBD2
J gene: TRBJ2-1
clone size: NA
V gene: TRBV6-5
CDR3 DNA: TGTGCCAGCAGCGCCCTACTAGCGGCCTACAATGAGCAGTTCTTC
CDR3 protein: CASSALLAAYNEQFF

D gene: NA
J gene: TRBJ1-3
clone size: NA
V gene: TRBV6-5
CDR3 DNA: TGTGCCAGCAGCGTGGACTTCCTCTCTGGAAACACCATATATTTT
CDR3 protein: CASSVDFLSGNTIYF

D gene: NA
J gene: TRBJ1-2
clone size: NA
V gene: TRBV18
CDR3 DNA: TGTGCCAGCTCACAAGACAGCATCTATGGCTACACCTTC
CDR3 protein: CASSQDSIYGYTF

D gene: NA
J gene: TRBJ1-1
clone size: NA
V gene: TRBV3-1/TRBV3-2
CDR3 DNA: TGTGCCAGCAGCCAAGCCGGGGAGGGAACTGAAGCTTTCTTT
CDR3 protein: CASSQAGEGTEAFF

D gene: NA
J gene: TRBJ2-7
clone size: few
V gene: TRBV29-1
CDR3 DNA: TGCAGCGTCGCCAATTCCAGGGGTTCCTACGAGCAGTACTTC
CDR3 protein: CSVANSRGSYEQYF

D gene: TRBD1
J gene: TRBJ2-7
clone size: NA
V gene: TRBV12-3/TRBV12-4
CDR3 DNA: TGTGCCAGCAGTTGGACAGGGGGATACGAGCAGTACTTC
CDR3 protein: CASSWTGGYEQYF

D gene: NA
J gene: TRBJ1-5
clone size: NA
V gene: TRBV23-1
CDR3 DNA: TGCGCCAGCAGCGGTTGGGCAGAAAATAGCAATCAGCCCCAGCATTTT
CDR3 protein: CASSGWAENSNQPQHF

D gene: NA
J gene: TRBJ1-2
clone size: NA
V gene: TRBV7-9
CDR3 DNA: TGTGCCAGCAGCCCTAGAACAGGGAACTATGGCTACACCTTC
CDR3 protein: CASSPRTGNYGYTF

D gene: TRBD1
J gene: TRBJ1-1
clone size: once
V gene: TRBV5-1
CDR3 DNA: TGCGCCAGCAGCTCCAGGGGGGAACTGAACACTGAAGCTTTCTTT
CDR3 protein: CASSSRGELNTEAFF

D gene: TRBD1
J gene: TRBJ1-2
clone size: NA
V gene: TRBV3-1/TRBV3-2
CDR3 DNA: TGTGCCAGCAGGATGACAGGGGGCAATGGCTACACCTTC
CDR3 protein: CASRMTGGNGYTF

D gene: TRBD2
J gene: TRBJ2-7
clone size: NA
V gene: TRBV29-1
CDR3 DNA: TGCAGCGTTGTCTTAGCGGGGGCCTCCTACGAGCAGTACTTC
CDR3 protein: CSVVLAGASYEQYF

D gene: TRBD1
J gene: TRBJ2-7
clone size: NA
V gene: TRBV18
CDR3 DNA: TGTGCCAGCTCACCCGGGACAGGGGATTACGAGCAGTACTTC
CDR3 protein: CASSPGTGDYEQYF

D gene: TRBD2
J gene: TRBJ2-5
clone size: NA
V gene: TRBV27
CDR3 DNA: TGTGCCAGCAGTTCTAGCGGGGGGCCACAAGAGACCCAGTACTTC
CDR3 protein: CASSSSGGPQETQYF

D gene: TRBD2
J gene: TRBJ2-1
clone size: NA
V gene: TRBV5-4
CDR3 DNA: TGTGCCAGCAGCTCACGAAGCGGGGGGGCAAGTGAGCAGTTCTTC
CDR3 protein: CASSSRSGGASEQFF

D gene: TRBD1
J gene: TRBJ1-4
clone size: NA
V gene: TRBV7-9
CDR3 DNA: TGTGCCAGCAGCTTCCGGGGACAGCCAACTAATGAAAAACTGTTTTTT
CDR3 protein: CASSFRGQPTNEKLFF

D gene: TRBD1
J gene: TRBJ1-4
clone size: NA
V gene: TRBV7-9
CDR3 DNA: TGTGCCAGCAGCCCGGGACAGGGCCCTCCCCCAACTAATGAAAAACTGTTTTTT
CDR3 protein: CASSPGQGPPPTNEKLFF

D gene: TRBD1
J gene: TRBJ2-7
clone size: once
V gene: TRBV14
CDR3 DNA: TGTGCCAGCAGCCAAGTTAGGGGAAGTGTACCGGGACAGGGTACCTACGAGCAGTACTTC
CDR3 protein: CASSQVRGSVPGQGTYEQYF

D gene: NA
J gene: TRBJ2-5
clone size: NA
V gene: TRBV25-1
CDR3 DNA: TGTGCCAGCAGTGAATTCGCAGGGGACGAGACCCAGTACTTC
CDR3 protein: CASSEFAGDETQYF

D gene: NA
J gene: TRBJ1-5
clone size: NA
V gene: TRBV19
CDR3 DNA: TGTGCCAGTGCCGACAGGAGCAATCAGCCCCAGCATTTT
CDR3 protein: CASADRSNQPQHF

D gene: NA
J gene: TRBJ1-4
clone size: NA
V gene: TRBV29-1
CDR3 DNA: TGCAGCGTGTCCTCCGGGACTCGTGAAAAACTGTTTTTT
CDR3 protein: CSVSSGTREKLFF

D gene: NA
J gene: TRBJ2-1
clone size: NA
V gene: TRBV10-3
CDR3 DNA: TGTGCCATCAGTGAATCAGGGAATTACGGCAATGAGCAGTTCTTC
CDR3 protein: CAISESGNYGNEQFF

D gene: TRBD1
J gene: TRBJ1-2
clone size: NA
V gene: TRBV10-3
CDR3 DNA: TGTGCCATCAGTGACATTGGGACAGGGGGCGATGGCTACACCTTC
CDR3 protein: CAISDIGTGGDGYTF